This note documents a single T cell receptor beta chain sequence. Antigen specificity is unknown. One junction end does not reproduce the germline sequence, and a read error may be involved. This specimen belongs to a study of T-cell memory formation after mild COVID-19. Study-wide findings and caveats: Memory from before infection featured some responding clones, which suggests cross-reactive memory joined. In second-wave clones peaking day 37, SARS-CoV-2 specificity remained unconfirmed. Contracting clones from day 15 to 85 had balanced CD4/CD8; later expanders favoured CD4+.

TCRdb re-called the 5' RACE reads with MiXCR, one entry per CDR3 protein. The top ten clones hold about 12% of a sample with about 420,000 distinct CDR3 sequences, less than 25% of them seen once. The CDR3 consists of 16 residues. CDR1 MGHRA and CDR2 YSYEKL come from the germline V gene. The V and J genes are TRBV4-1 and TRBJ2-2, with 8 bases matching TRBD1. The receptor's source is an adult woman who had mild COVID-19 (a few samples of this study predate the infection). Cell type and time point are not known. The sample consisted of PBMCs or a T cell subset sorted from them (not recorded which). The CDR3 DNA is TGCGCCAGCAGCCGGGCGACAGGGGCGAACGCCGGGGAGCTGTTTTTT. Translation: CASSRATGANAGELFF.